These 3 T cell receptor beta chains were sequenced from one sample in a study of monozygotic twins with inflammatory bowel disease. TCRdb reprocessed the 5' RACE reads, with one entry per CDR3 protein and no DNA. The sample totals about 110,000 distinct CDR3 sequences. The sequencing input was blood. The receptor source for this set is a human donor with ulcerative colitis or Crohn's disease, or a healthy co-twin of an affected twin (not recorded which).

The chain's CDR3 is CASTQDSYGEQFF. The rearrangement joins TRBV2 to TRBJ2-1. In germline, CDR1 is SNHLY, CDR2 FYNNEI. The CDR3 consists of 13 residues.

The chain carries TRBV2 and TRBJ2-7. Germline CDR1 SNHLY, CDR2 FYNNEI. This CDR3 spans 11 amino acids. This CDR3 reads CASSPRYEQYF. Together with reference TRBV2 and TRBJ2-7, the CDR3 gives the full variable domain: EPEVTQTPSHQVTQMGQEVILRCVPISNHLYFYWYRQILGQKVEFLVSFYNNEISEKSEIFDDQFSVERPDGSNFTLKIRSTKLEDSAMYFCASSPRYEQYFGPGTRLTVT.

The chain couples TRBV3-1 to TRBJ2-3. Germline V gives CDR1 LGHDT, CDR2 YNNKEL (reference sequence). The CDR3 sequence is 12 residues long. CDR3 in amino acids: CASSHTEDTQYF.